What follows are 26 T cell receptor beta chains derived from one specimen sequenced in a study of vaccination and CD4 T cells after COVID-19 (dated 2022 in TCRdb). According to the study, the label for this sample's treatment or condition signals: roughly ten-day PBMC culture with coronavirus spike peptide pools or control peptides (ViraFEST assay). These receptors lack a known antigen. The library was obtained by PCR. Instrument used: Illumina iSeq 100. DNA from cultured CD4+ T cells was subjected to TCR sequencing with the Oncomine TCR Beta short-read assay at the Johns Hopkins FTIC core. TCRdb ran its own pipeline on the public reads, namely fastp trimming at Q25 and MiXCR clone calling, and kept in-frame beta chains. Rows merge per CDR3 protein into single entries with the most common DNA and genes. This sample lists about 15,000 distinct CDR3 sequences; roughly half were detected once. The ten largest make up roughly 13% of the sample.

The sequenced sample consisted of CD4+ T cells from blood, cultured in vitro. Source of these receptors: a human donor who had recovered from COVID-19.

By share of the sample, this clonotype is medium-sized. The rearrangement uses TRBV20-1 and TRBJ1-2, with D possibly matching TRBD1 (6 bases). V lost 3 bases and J 4 bases, leaving 27 bases between the germline ends. Germline V gene sequence: CDR1 DFQATT, CDR2 SNEGSKA (reference sequence). CDR3 length: 18 amino acids. DNA of the CDR3: TGCAGTGCTAGCTCACATCACGGGGGGCAGGCACTGGGCTATGGCTACACCTTC. Translating it yields CSASSHHGGQALGYGYTF.

This clonotype has just a few counts. The chain has TRBV7-2 and TRBJ1-6; a weak D match, TRBD1 (5 bases). Germline V CDR1 and CDR2: SGHTA, FQGNSA. V was cut by 2 bases and J by 10 bases, with 21 bases left in between. This CDR3 has 17 amino acids. CDR3 amino acids: CASSLYPPSGGFSPLHF. The DNA for the CDR3 is TGTGCCAGCAGCTTATACCCCCCCTCCGGGGGTTTCTCACCCCTCCACTTT.

In its sample, this clonotype is large. The chain has TRBV12-3 or TRBV12-4 and TRBJ1-3; possibly TRBD1 for D (6 bases). With 5 bases removed from V and 8 bases from J, the gap between germline ends came to 19 bases. This CDR3 has 15 amino acids. In nucleotides, the CDR3 is TGTGCCAGCAGTAATTACCGGACAGCTAAAGACACCATATATTTT. Protein sequence: CASSNYRTAKDTIYF.

This clonotype has only a few counts. The chain carries TRBV27 and TRBJ1-5; 7 nucleotides agree with TRBD1. The CDR3 runs 14 residues. Germline CDR1 and CDR2: MNHEY and SMNVEV (reference sequence). V dropped 8 bases and J dropped 4; count of bases not matched to a gene: 8. CDR3 sequence: CASGPGQRNQPQHF. The CDR3 DNA is TGTGCCAGCGGACCGGGACAGAGAAATCAGCCCCAGCATTTT.

Only a few counts were recorded for this clonotype. This rearrangement joins TRBV20-1 to TRBJ2-7; 9 bases match TRBD2. The CDR3 is 13 residues long. Losses at the gene ends were 3 bases for V and 0 bases for J; bases not matched to a gene: 0. Germline V gene data show CDR1 as DFQATT and CDR2 as SNEGSKA (reference sequence). CDR3 amino acids: CSARTSGSYEQYF. As DNA, the CDR3 is TGCAGTGCTAGGACTAGCGGCTCCTACGAGCAGTACTTC.

CDR3 coding DNA: TGTGCCACCAGTGACTCCGGGACTAGCGGGAGGGAGCAGTTCTTC. This codes for CATSDSGTSGREQFF. V usage is TRBV24-1 and J usage is TRBJ2-1; 15 positions match TRBD2. Germline assignment: CDR1 KGHDR and CDR2 SFDVKD. V dropped 4 bases and J dropped 10; count of bases not matched to a gene: 4. The CDR3 runs 15 residues.

This clonotype was recorded a few times. CDR3 DNA: TGTGCCAGCAGCTTTGGACAGCCCAATCAGCCCCAGCATTTT. Translated: CASSFGQPNQPQHF. This rearrangement joins TRBV7-2 to TRBJ1-5, with D possibly TRBD1 on 6 matching bases. Trimming removed 3 bases at V and 3 bases at J, with 9 bases between. Germline V CDR1 and CDR2: SGHTA, FQGNSA. This CDR3 has 14 amino acids.

A few counts support this clonotype. This chain joins TRBV7-9 and TRBJ1-1; D is ambiguous. Trimming cost V 5 bases and J 10 bases, with 11 bases left between them. This CDR3 region has 11 residues. Germline V gene lookup returns CDR1 SEHNR and CDR2 FQNEAQ (reference sequence). CDR3 protein: CASSPRSVAFF. The CDR3 nucleotides are TGTGCCAGCAGCCCCAGATCGGTAGCTTTCTTT.

The rearrangement joins TRBV19 to TRBJ1-1; possible D gene TRBD1, 5 bases. This CDR3 contains 14 residues. V shed 7 bases and J shed 8 bases, with 20 bases lying between them. Germline V gene data show CDR1 as LNHDA and CDR2 as SQIVND (reference sequence). The CDR3 DNA follows: TGTGCCAGTAACCCCAGGGTGACCCATTCCGAAGCTTTCTTT. Its protein product is CASNPRVTHSEAFF.

This clonotype was counted between two and nine times. V and J are TRBV28 and TRBJ1-5, with D uncertain. This CDR3 comprises 13 residues. CDR1 MDHEN and CDR2 SYDVKM come from the germline V gene. Trimming left V 3 bases short and J 7 bases short, with 10 bases between. The CDR3 loop is CASSFFGGQPQHF. CDR3 in DNA: TGTGCCAGCAGTTTTTTTGGCGGGCAGCCCCAGCATTTT.

This clonotype came up once. The gene calls are TRBV19 and TRBJ2-7; 10 nucleotides agree with TRBD1. The junction had 11 bases not matched to a gene; V was cut back by 1 base and J by 5 bases. The V gene's germline CDR1 is LNHDA and CDR2 SQIVND (reference sequence). The CDR3 consists of 17 residues. CDR3 in amino acids: CASSIALTRDRGNEQYF. CDR3 nucleotides: TGTGCCAGTAGTATAGCTCTTACCCGGGACAGGGGCAACGAGCAGTACTTC. Based on the CDR3 plus reference TRBV19 and TRBJ2-7, the full variable domain is DGGITQSPKYLFRKEGQNVTLSCEQNLNHDAMYWYRQDPGQGLRLIYYSQIVNDFQKGDIAEGYSVSREKKESFPLTVTSAQKNPTAFYLCASSIALTRDRGNEQYFGPGTRLTVT.

This clonotype was counted only a few times. The chain carries TRBV7-2 and TRBJ2-3, with 9 bases that match TRBD2. Germline V gene sequence: CDR1 SGHTA, CDR2 FQGNSA. V lost 2 bases, J lost 4 bases, and 7 bases stayed unmatched. CDR3 length: 16 residues. CDR3 DNA sequence: TGTGCCAGCAGCTTACAGGGCGGGGGGGGTGCAGATACGCAGTATTTT. Translating it yields CASSLQGGGGADTQYF.

V usage is TRBV5-1 and J usage is TRBJ1-2; D gene unclear. The CDR3 spans 13 residues. Germline CDR1 reads SGHRS; CDR2 reads YFSETQ. V was pared by 1 base and J by 3 bases, with 7 bases between. Written as DNA, the CDR3 is TGCGCCAGCAGCTTGATTCCCGACTATGGCTACACCTTC. Translated: CASSLIPDYGYTF.

The chain employs TRBV15 and TRBJ2-2, with 9 bases that match TRBD1. This CDR3 is built from 15 residues. Trimming at V came to 2 bases and at J to 6 bases, leaving 4 bases not matched to a gene. Germline assignment: CDR1 LNHNV and CDR2 YYDKDF (reference sequence). In DNA, the CDR3 is TGTGCCACCAGCAGAAGGACAGGGGACGCCGGGGAGCTGTTTTTT. Protein sequence: CATSRRTGDAGELFF.

The chain employs TRBV6-1 and TRBJ2-1; 7 bases are a match to TRBD1. The V and J ends lost 8 bases and 10 bases, in that order; junction bases with no gene match: 8. The CDR3 extends over 12 amino acids. The V gene's germline CDR1 is MNHNS and CDR2 SASEGT. Here the CDR3 DNA reads TGTGCCAGCGGCTTAAGGGGGCAGGAGCAGTTCTTC. This sequence encodes CASGLRGQEQFF.

The genes are TRBV30 and TRBJ1-5; 9 nucleotides agree with TRBD1. This CDR3 is 13 amino acids long. Germline-derived CDR1 and CDR2 are GTSNPN and SVGIG (reference sequence). J was trimmed by 6 bases and V by 0 bases; bases with no gene match: 0. The CDR3 DNA follows: TGTGCCTGGAGTGTACAGGGGGCTCAGCCCCAGCATTTT. Amino acid sequence: CAWSVQGAQPQHF.

This chain connects TRBV18 to TRBJ2-3; D unresolved. Trimming shortened V by 3 bases and J by 9 bases, and 13 bases separated the two germline ends. The germline CDR1 and CDR2 sequences are KGHSH and LQKENI. The CDR3 runs to 13 residues. In DNA form, the CDR3 reads TGTGCCAGCTCACCGGCCCTTCAGTCGACGCAGTATTTT. It is translated as CASSPALQSTQYF.

This clonotype occurred a few times. The chain has TRBV20-1 and TRBJ2-3; TRBD2 matches at 7 bases. After removal of 8 bases from V and 4 bases from J, the junction contained 9 bases not matched to a gene. The germline V gene encodes CDR1 DFQATT and CDR2 SNEGSKA (reference sequence). The CDR3 runs to 13 residues. This CDR3 reads CSPLAEGADTQYF. The CDR3 coding sequence is TGCAGTCCCCTAGCGGAAGGGGCAGATACGCAGTATTTT.

The DNA of the CDR3 is TGTGCCAGCAGTTACTGGGACAGGGGGCGTGGAAGCAATCAGCCCCAGCATTTT. This translates into CASSYWDRGRGSNQPQHF. V gene TRBV6-2 or TRBV6-3 combines with J gene TRBJ1-5; 12 bases agree with TRBD1. Trimming cost V 1 base and J 1 base; bases outside gene matches: 5. CDR1 is MNHEY and CDR2 is SVGEGT in the germline V gene. The length of the CDR3 is 18 residues.

The chain recombines TRBV5-4 with TRBJ2-3, with 7 bases fitting TRBD1. Per germline, CDR1 SGHNT and CDR2 YYREEE (reference sequence). This CDR3 has 16 amino acids. Unmatched junction bases numbered 8, after V lost 2 bases and J lost 2 bases. The CDR3 is CASSFRGISPTDTQYF. In DNA, the CDR3 is TGTGCCAGCAGCTTCAGGGGGATCTCACCCACAGATACGCAGTATTTT.

This chain links TRBV5-1 with TRBJ2-7; TRBD1 matches 9 bases. CDR1 is SGHRS, CDR2 YFSETQ, per germline. V shed 0 bases and J 4 bases; nucleotides not matched to a gene: 5. This CDR3 has 15 residues. The CDR3 protein is CASSLAWTGVYEQYF. The CDR3 coding sequence is TGCGCCAGCAGCTTGGCCTGGACAGGGGTATACGAGCAGTACTTC.

The CDR3 region is CSARAGLAETDTQYF. The CDR3 DNA sequence: TGCAGTGCTAGAGCGGGACTAGCGGAAACAGATACGCAGTATTTT. The rearrangement uses TRBV20-1 and TRBJ2-3; TRBD2 matches at 11 bases. CDR1 is DFQATT and CDR2 is SNEGSKA in the germline V gene (reference sequence). The CDR3 runs to 15 residues. The J segment lost 3 bases and the V segment lost 1 base, leaving 3 bases of the junction unmatched.

The chain recombines TRBV7-2 with TRBJ1-1; D might be TRBD1 (6 bases). The germline V and J ends were trimmed by 4 bases and 2 bases, with 11 bases remaining between them. This CDR3 comprises 14 residues. The germline V gene has CDR1 SGHTA and CDR2 FQGNSA. The CDR3 spells CASSWTRGNTEAFF. In DNA form, the CDR3 reads TGTGCCAGCAGCTGGACCAGGGGAAACACTGAAGCTTTCTTT.

This clonotype has only a few counts. V gene TRBV10-3 combines with J gene TRBJ2-5, with a weak D call TRBD2 (5 bases). Trimming pared 5 bases from V and 2 bases from J, leaving 12 bases between. CDR1 and CDR2 from the germline V gene are ENHRY and SYGVKD. The CDR3 loop spans 14 amino acids. The CDR3 is CAISWGVRQETQYF. The CDR3 region has the DNA TGTGCCATCAGTTGGGGAGTTCGGCAAGAGACCCAGTACTTC.

This chain joins TRBV11-3 and TRBJ2-2, with D possibly being TRBD1 (6 bases). Germline V lookup: CDR1 SGHNT, CDR2 YENEEA. V lost 3 bases and J 4 bases, leaving 9 bases between the germline ends. This CDR3 spans 14 amino acids. This CDR3 is CASSLPQGTGELFF. For the CDR3, the DNA is TGTGCCAGCAGCTTGCCACAGGGCACCGGGGAGCTGTTTTTT.

V usage is TRBV19 and J usage is TRBJ1-5; D is unclear. Germline lookup yields CDR1 LNHDA and CDR2 SQIVND (reference sequence). CDR3 length: 13 residues. Trimming removed 4 bases at V and 2 bases at J, with 6 bases between. CDR3: CASSKRGNQPQHF. CDR3 in DNA: TGTGCCAGTAGTAAACGGGGCAATCAGCCCCAGCATTTT.